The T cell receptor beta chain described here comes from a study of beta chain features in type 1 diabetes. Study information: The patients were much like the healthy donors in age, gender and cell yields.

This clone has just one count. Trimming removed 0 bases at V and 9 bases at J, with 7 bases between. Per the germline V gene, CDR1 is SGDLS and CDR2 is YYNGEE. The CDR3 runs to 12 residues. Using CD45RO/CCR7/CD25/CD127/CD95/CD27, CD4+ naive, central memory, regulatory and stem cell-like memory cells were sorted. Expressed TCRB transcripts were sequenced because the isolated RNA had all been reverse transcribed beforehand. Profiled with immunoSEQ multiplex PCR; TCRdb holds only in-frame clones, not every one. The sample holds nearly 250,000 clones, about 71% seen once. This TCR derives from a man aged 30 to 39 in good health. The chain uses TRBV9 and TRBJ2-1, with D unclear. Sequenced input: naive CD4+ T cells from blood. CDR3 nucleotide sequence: TGTGCCAGCAGCGTAGAAAGTGGTGAGCAGTTCTTC. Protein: CASSVESGEQFF.